This TCR beta chain emerged from a study of cytomegalovirus exposure and HLA in healthy donors. General observations from the study: The study labeled 164 TCR beta chains cytomegalovirus-associated.

13 Jbeta primers and 60 Vbeta primers were used for the PCR. The table came from immunoSEQ multiplex PCR; TCRdb's copy has only in-frame clones and leaves some out. The data show around 190,000 clones, with roughly 88% seen just once and around 1.2% held by the top ten. Germline CDR1 reads LGHNT; CDR2 reads FRNRAP. The CDR3 totals 16 residues. The V segment lost 2 bases and the J segment 6 bases; nucleotides outside the gene matches: 11. Comment on this clone: Its antigen is unidentified.

The chain joins TRBV12-5 to TRBJ2-7; 9 bases line up with TRBD1. The TCR comes from a girl aged 2 to 10 in good health and CMV-seropositive. What was sequenced was PBMCs. The CDR3: CASGLPLGTGISEQYF. The CDR3 DNA reads as TGTGCTAGTGGTTTGCCCCTTGGGACAGGGATAAGCGAGCAGTACTTC.